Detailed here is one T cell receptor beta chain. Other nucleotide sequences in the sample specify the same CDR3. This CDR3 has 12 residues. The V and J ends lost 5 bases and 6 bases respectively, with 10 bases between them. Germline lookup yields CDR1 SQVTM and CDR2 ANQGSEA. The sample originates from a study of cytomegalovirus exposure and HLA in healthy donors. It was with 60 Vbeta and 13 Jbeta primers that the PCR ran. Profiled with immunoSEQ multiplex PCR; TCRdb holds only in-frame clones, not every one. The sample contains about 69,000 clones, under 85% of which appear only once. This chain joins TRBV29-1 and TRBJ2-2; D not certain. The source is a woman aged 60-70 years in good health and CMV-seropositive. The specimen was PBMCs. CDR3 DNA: TGCAGCGTTAAGCTGTTTCCCGGGGAGCTGTTTTTT. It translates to CSVKLFPGELFF.